The 27 T cell receptor beta chains listed next were all sequenced from one sample in a study of blood T cells in healthy people across ages. Sample-barcoded 5' priming and a J-beta primer mix drove a second PCR of roughly 7 to 11 cycles. TCRdb re-called the 5' RACE reads through MiXCR, storing one row per CDR3 protein. The sample lists around 400,000 distinct CDR3 sequences, 50% to 60% occurring once. The sample taken for sequencing was blood. These TCRs come from a man aged 55 to 70 in good health.

V gene TRBV4-3 combines with J gene TRBJ1-5; no clear D gene. Between the trimmed V and J ends, which lost 3 bases and 7 bases, there was a span of 16 bases. Germline V lookup: CDR1 LGHNA, CDR2 YSLEER. The CDR3 totals 15 residues. Here the CDR3 DNA reads TGCGCCAGCAGCCAGGACCCCGCACGGGAACAGCCCCAGCATTTT. This encodes CASSQDPAREQPQHF.

V usage is TRBV20-1 and J usage is TRBJ2-1, with 9 bases aligning to TRBD2. V gave up 4 bases and J gave up 9 bases; unmatched junction bases: 19. Germline assignment: CDR1 DFQATT and CDR2 SNEGSKA (reference sequence). The length of the CDR3 is 17 residues. CDR3: CSAKVPRAGGMGGEQFF. The CDR3 DNA reads as TGCAGTGCTAAGGTCCCCCGTGCGGGGGGGATGGGTGGTGAGCAGTTCTTC.

This chain joins TRBV24-1 and TRBJ2-1; 7 positions agree with TRBD2. This CDR3 has 16 residues. Per germline, CDR1 KGHDR and CDR2 SFDVKD. The J segment lost 3 bases and the V segment lost 0 bases, leaving 4 bases of the junction unmatched. CDR3: CATSDLSGGIYNEQFF. CDR3 nucleotides: TGTGCCACCAGTGATTTGTCGGGAGGAATCTACAATGAGCAGTTCTTC.

This clonotype was seen a few times. The V gene is TRBV7-2, the J gene TRBJ2-3; 7 bases are shared with TRBD2. CDR1 is SGHTA, CDR2 FQGNSA, per germline. V shed 0 bases, J shed 4 bases, and the junction held 10 bases outside the gene matches. This CDR3 region has 17 residues. As DNA, the CDR3 is TGTGCCAGCAGCTTAGCGGCGGGAGAGAGTACCCCAGATACGCAGTATTTT. Its protein is CASSLAAGESTPDTQYF.

V and J are TRBV24-1 and TRBJ1-1, with a tentative D call TRBD1 (5 bases). CDR1 and CDR2 (germline): KGHDR, SFDVKD. V was shortened by 2 bases and J by 10 bases, with 10 bases between the two germline ends. This CDR3 is built from 12 residues. DNA of the CDR3: TGTGCCACCAGTGATTCTCGACAGAGAGCTTTCTTT. Its translation: CATSDSRQRAFF.

DNA for the CDR3: TGCGCCAGCAGTGAGGGACAAGCGAACATCTATGGCTACACCTTC. Translating it yields CASSEGQANIYGYTF. This sequence joins TRBV5-1 and TRBJ1-2, with a tentative D call TRBD1 (6 bases). The ends were cut back, 5 bases at V and 4 bases at J, with 18 bases in the middle. The CDR3 extends over 15 amino acids. Germline loops: CDR1 SGHRS, CDR2 YFSETQ.

The V gene is TRBV11-2, the J gene TRBJ1-2, with D unclear. The CDR3 is 13 amino acids. Germline loops: CDR1 SGHAT, CDR2 FQNNGV. The V end was cut by 5 bases, the J end by 3 bases, with 10 bases between. The CDR3 protein is CASSPRVHYGYTF. For the CDR3, the DNA is TGTGCCAGCAGCCCTAGGGTCCACTATGGCTACACCTTC.

This clonotype occurred a few times. The chain employs TRBV20-1 and TRBJ2-5; 9 nucleotides match TRBD2. Germline trimming cut 5 bases from V and 9 bases from J; bases unmatched to any gene: 13. The V gene's germline CDR1 is DFQATT and CDR2 SNEGSKA (reference sequence). CDR3 length: 14 residues. CDR3 region: CSALRVAGATPQYF. The CDR3 bases are TGCAGTGCTCTTCGGGTAGCGGGGGCCACCCCCCAGTACTTC.

J is TRBJ2-7 and V is TRBV25-1, with 9 bases matching TRBD2. V was clipped by 3 bases and J by 3 bases; unmatched bases: 9. The V gene's germline CDR1 is MGHDK and CDR2 SYGVNS. CDR3 length equals 16 residues. As DNA, the CDR3 is TGTGCCAGCAGTGAGCCCGGGGGTAGCGGGAGCTACGAGCAGTACTTC. Its protein product is CASSEPGGSGSYEQYF.

This clonotype has at least ten counts. The DNA of the CDR3 is TGTGCCAGCAGATCCGGGACGGGCACAGATACGCAGTATTTT. Residues: CASRSGTGTDTQYF. The J gene is TRBJ2-3, the V gene TRBV12-3 or TRBV12-4; D possibly matches TRBD1 or TRBD2 (5 bases each). V lost 6 bases and J 1 base, leaving 11 bases between the germline ends. The CDR3 runs 14 residues.

The J gene is TRBJ2-3, the V gene TRBV29-1; 13 bases align to TRBD2. The CDR3 is 16 amino acids. CDR1 and CDR2 (germline): SQVTM, ANQGSEA. With 5 bases clipped from V and 2 bases from J, the junction kept 7 bases outside the gene matches. The CDR3, as DNA: TGCAGCGTTCGTTCGGGACTAGCGGGATCCACAGATACGCAGTATTTT. Translation gives CSVRSGLAGSTDTQYF.

This chain connects TRBV20-1 to TRBJ1-6; TRBD1 might be the D (5 bases). The CDR3 loop spans 16 amino acids. Between the trimmed V and J ends, which lost 0 bases and 10 bases, there was a span of 19 bases. Germline V gene sequence: CDR1 DFQATT, CDR2 SNEGSKA (reference sequence). CDR3 nucleotide sequence: TGCAGTGCTAGAGATACCGGGGCAAGAAGAGAGTCACCCCTCCACTTT. It encodes CSARDTGARRESPLHF.

The V gene is TRBV9, the J gene TRBJ2-1, with 11 bases identical to TRBD2. J lost 8 bases, V lost 7 bases, and 11 bases had no gene match. There are 15 residues in the CDR3. Per germline, CDR1 SGDLS and CDR2 YYNGEE. In nucleotides, the CDR3 is TGTGCCAGCGGGAGGACTAGCGGGTTAAGCGATGAGCAGTTCTTC. Translating it yields CASGRTSGLSDEQFF.

The chain recombines TRBV6-2 or TRBV6-3 with TRBJ2-1, with TRBD1 matching 9 bases. CDR1 is MNHEY and CDR2 is SVGEGT in the germline V gene. J lost 1 base, V lost 6 bases, and 4 bases had no gene match. The CDR3 sequence is 15 residues long. The CDR3 DNA follows: TGTGCCAGCAGGGTGGACAGGGGTTCCTACAATGAGCAGTTCTTC. Translated, it gives CASRVDRGSYNEQFF.

The sample holds a few counts of this clonotype. The rearrangement uses TRBV2 and TRBJ2-4, with a possible D match to TRBD2 (6 bases). The J call could be wrong; TRBJ2-7 is a better fit for the DNA end. The CDR3 is made up of 16 amino acids. CDR1 is SNHLY, CDR2 FYNNEI, per germline. CDR3: CASRELRDAGSYEQYF. The DNA of the CDR3 is TGTGCCAGCAGAGAGCTCCGGGACGCGGGATCCTACGAGCAGTACTTC.

The chain uses TRBV29-1 and TRBJ2-1; 9 bases line up with TRBD2. The trim removed 6 bases at V and 0 bases at J, leaving 9 bases unmatched. The length of the CDR3 is 16 residues. The germline V gene encodes CDR1 SQVTM and CDR2 ANQGSEA. The DNA of the CDR3 is TGCAGCGTGCTCCCTAGCGGGATGAGCTCCTACAATGAGCAGTTCTTC. This encodes CSVLPSGMSSYNEQFF.

The rearrangement links TRBV6-2 or TRBV6-3 to TRBJ2-2; D ambiguous. In germline, CDR1 is MNHEY, CDR2 SVGEGT. The CDR3 consists of 15 residues. Trimming stripped 6 bases from V and 2 bases from J, with 13 bases between. The CDR3 region has the DNA TGTGCCAGCAGACAAGTGGGTTTCAACACCGGGGAGCTGTTTTTT. It yields the protein CASRQVGFNTGELFF.

The rearrangement links TRBV6-1 to TRBJ2-7; no firm D call. Germline CDR1 is MNHNS and CDR2 is SASEGT. This CDR3 is built from 14 residues. Trimming cost V 6 bases and J 0 bases, with 12 bases left between them. CDR3 region: CASSYHGPSYEQYF. As DNA, the CDR3 is TGTGCCAGCAGCTACCACGGGCCCTCCTACGAGCAGTACTTC.

The V gene is TRBV20-1, the J gene TRBJ1-6, with D maybe TRBD1 (6 bases). The CDR3 runs 15 residues. Germline CDR1 is DFQATT and CDR2 is SNEGSKA (reference sequence). Trimming left V 3 bases short and J 4 bases short, with 13 bases between. The CDR3 coding sequence is TGCAGTGCTAGGAACCAGGGGTCTTATAATTCACCCCTCCACTTT. Translating gives CSARNQGSYNSPLHF.

This rearrangement joins TRBV18 to TRBJ2-5, with 7 bases that match TRBD1. Trimming at V came to 6 bases and at J to 3 bases, leaving 4 bases not matched to a gene. This CDR3 spans 13 amino acids. The germline V gene has CDR1 KGHSH and CDR2 LQKENI. The CDR3 region has the DNA TGTGCCAGCTCCCTCGGACAGGAAGAGACCCAGTACTTC. Translating gives CASSLGQEETQYF.

The chain recombines TRBV7-2 with TRBJ2-7, with D possibly TRBD1 on 6 matching bases. The DNA end lines up better with TRBJ2-4; the J call may be wrong. The CDR3 covers 16 residues. CDR1 and CDR2 (germline): SGHTA, FQGNSA. In nucleotides, the CDR3 is TGTGCCAGCAGCCCCACTGGGGGCCGGACCAAAAACATTCAGTACTTC. This gives the protein CASSPTGGRTKNIQYF.

The J gene is TRBJ2-7, the V gene TRBV18; D is ambiguous. V was shortened by 3 bases and J by 6 bases, with 9 bases between the two germline ends. Germline V CDR1 and CDR2: KGHSH, LQKENI. The CDR3 runs 12 residues. CDR3 DNA: TGTGCCAGCTCACCGCTAGTTGGCGAGCAGTACTTC. Its protein is CASSPLVGEQYF.

The rearrangement joins TRBV7-3 to TRBJ2-7; D gene unclear. Deletions cut 3 bases from V and 7 bases from J, with 13 bases between. This CDR3 has 13 residues. The germline V gene encodes CDR1 SGHTA and CDR2 FQGTGA. The CDR3 DNA sequence: TGTGCCAGCAGCTTGGACCCATACAATGAGCAGTACTTC. Translating gives CASSLDPYNEQYF. Full variable domain (rest looked up from reference TRBV7-3 and TRBJ2-7): GAGVSQTPSNKVTEKGKYVELRCDPISGHTALYWYRQSLGQGPEFLIYFQGTGAADDSGLPNDRFFAVRPEGSVSTLKIQRTERGDSAVYLCASSLDPYNEQYFGPGTRLTVT.

V gene TRBV3-1 combines with J gene TRBJ2-3; 12 bases agree with TRBD2. The V and J ends lost 2 bases and 8 bases, in that order; junction bases with no gene match: 8. The V gene's germline CDR1 is LGHDT and CDR2 YNNKEL (reference sequence). The CDR3 spans 16 residues. CDR3 sequence reads: CASSQIRLAGGSTQYF. The CDR3 DNA reads as TGTGCCAGCAGCCAAATACGGCTAGCGGGGGGGTCTACGCAGTATTTT.

The chain is built from TRBV4-3 and TRBJ2-7; 12 nucleotides match TRBD2. This CDR3 has 19 residues. V was pared by 0 bases and J by 0 bases, with 9 bases of the junction left unmatched. CDR1 and CDR2 (germline): LGHNA, YSLEER. CDR3 nucleotides: TGCGCCAGCAGCCAAGAAGTGACTAGCGGGAGTGGCCCCTCCTACGAGCAGTACTTC. Its protein is CASSQEVTSGSGPSYEQYF.

The chain has TRBV6-1 and TRBJ1-2; 9 bases are shared with TRBD1. With V trimmed by 4 bases and J by 3 bases, 9 bases remained unmatched. Germline assignment: CDR1 MNHNS and CDR2 SASEGT. This CDR3 is built from 16 residues. The CDR3 is CASSAGQGSYYYGYTF. CDR3 coding DNA: TGTGCCAGCAGTGCGGGACAGGGAAGTTATTACTATGGCTACACCTTC.

The chain joins TRBV6-2 or TRBV6-3 to TRBJ1-1; no definite D call. There are 12 residues in the CDR3. Germline CDR1 MNHEY, CDR2 SVGEGT. V dropped 4 bases and J dropped 6 bases, with 9 bases sitting between them. CDR3 DNA: TGTGCCAGCAGTTTCGGTGGTGCTGAAGCTTTCTTT. It encodes CASSFGGAEAFF.